This TCR beta chain was documented in a study of blood T cells in healthy people across ages. This clonotype was found once. The study isolated at least 6 million PBMCs from each sample. The CDR3 covers 15 residues. J was trimmed by 5 bases and V by 4 bases; bases with no gene match: 4. Germline-derived CDR1 and CDR2 are SGHVS and FNYEAQ. The use of a sample-barcoded 5' primer and a J-beta primer mix characterized a second PCR of roughly 6 to 11 cycles. MiXCR was run by TCRdb on the 5' RACE reads, yielding one entry per CDR3 protein. This table holds 1.5 million or so distinct CDR3 sequences, approximately 43% found once.

This TCR came from a woman under 30 in good health. V gene TRBV7-6 combines with J gene TRBJ2-2; TRBD2 aligns across 10 bases. Input material: blood. CDR3 DNA: TGTGCCAGCAGCTCGACTAGCGGGTCGACCGGGGAGCTGTTTTTT. Its translation is CASSSTSGSTGELFF.